This T cell receptor beta chain was retrieved from a study of memory CD4+ T cells and cytomegalovirus serostatus. Looking at the study overall: Of the healthy Belgian adults, several were CMV seropositive and about two dozen seronegative.

Single viable CD3+CD4+CD8-CD45RO+ cells were sorted as the memory CD4+ T cells. This clone was detected a few times. Trimming removed 0 bases at V and 5 bases at J, with 10 bases between. Germline V CDR1 and CDR2: KGHSH, LQKENI. The CDR3 length is 15 residues. Profiled with immunoSEQ multiplex PCR; TCRdb holds only in-frame clones, not every one. The sample consists of around 63,000 clones, 76% of them appearing once. The source material was memory CD4+ T cells from blood. This receptor was identified in an adult in good health and CMV-seropositive. The J gene is TRBJ2-2, the V gene TRBV18, with a possible D match to TRBD2 (6 bases). This CDR3 is CASSPPGLGTGELFF. The CDR3 DNA follows: TGTGCCAGCTCACCACCGGGACTGGGTACCGGGGAGCTGTTTTTT.